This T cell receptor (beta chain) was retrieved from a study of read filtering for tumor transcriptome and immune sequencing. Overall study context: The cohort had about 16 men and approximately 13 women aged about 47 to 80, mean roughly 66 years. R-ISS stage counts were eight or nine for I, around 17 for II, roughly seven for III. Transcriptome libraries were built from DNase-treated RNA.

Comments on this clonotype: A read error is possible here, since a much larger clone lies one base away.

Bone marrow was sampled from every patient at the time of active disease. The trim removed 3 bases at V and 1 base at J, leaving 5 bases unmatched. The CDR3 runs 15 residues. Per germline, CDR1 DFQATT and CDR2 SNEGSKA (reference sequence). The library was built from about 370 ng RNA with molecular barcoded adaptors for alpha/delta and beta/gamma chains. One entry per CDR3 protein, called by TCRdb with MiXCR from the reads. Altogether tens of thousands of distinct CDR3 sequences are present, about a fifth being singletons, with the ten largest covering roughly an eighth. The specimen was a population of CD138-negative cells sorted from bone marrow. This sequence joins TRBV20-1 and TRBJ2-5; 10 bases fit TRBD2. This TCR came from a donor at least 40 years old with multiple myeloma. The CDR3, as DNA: TGCAGTGCTAGTCCCGGGACTAGCGCCCAAGAGACCCAGTACTTC. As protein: CSASPGTSAQETQYF.